Presented here are 6 T cell receptor beta chains from one specimen sequenced in a study of cytomegalovirus exposure and HLA in healthy donors. The PCR employed 60 Vbeta primers together with 13 Jbeta primers. Repertoires were generated with immunoSEQ multiplex PCR, while TCRdb's copy carries only in-frame clones and drops some. The sample lists about 160,000 clones; around 72% were seen once. Sequenced input: PBMCs. The receptors originated from a female donor in good health and CMV-seronegative.

This chain links TRBV28 with TRBJ2-5, with D hard to call. The J call may be in error: the DNA end matches TRBJ2-7 better. The germline gives CDR1 MDHEN, CDR2 SYDVKM. The length of the CDR3 is 13 residues. The DNA for the CDR3 is TGTGCCAGCAGTTCCTCCCCCACCTACGAGCAGTACTTC. Protein sequence: CASSSSPTYEQYF.

This clone has only one observation. The V call is TRBV5-6, the J call TRBJ1-2; 8 bases match TRBD1. Germline loops: CDR1 SGHDT, CDR2 YYEEEE. Germline trimming cut 4 bases from V and 5 bases from J; bases unmatched to any gene: 7. The CDR3 loop spans 14 amino acids. CDR3 residues: CASSNGQGGYGYTF. The CDR3, as DNA: TGTGCCAGCAGCAACGGACAGGGAGGGTATGGCTACACCTTC. Supplemented by reference TRBV5-6 and TRBJ1-2, the full variable domain reads DAGVTQSPTHLIKTRGQQVTLRCSPKSGHDTVSWYQQALGQGPQFIFQYYEEEERQRGNFPDRFSGHQFPNYSSELNVNALLLGDSALYLCASSNGQGGYGYTFGSGTRLTVV.

This chain connects TRBV6-5 to TRBJ1-2; a weak D match, TRBD1 (5 bases). CDR1 and CDR2 (germline): MNHEY, SVGAGI. This CDR3 has 15 amino acids. The germline V and J ends were trimmed by 6 bases and 7 bases, with 21 bases remaining between them. DNA for the CDR3: TGTGCCAGCAGGGGGTTTTTCGGGGGGGATCGTGGCTACACCTTC. This codes for CASRGFFGGDRGYTF.

The chain combines TRBV18 with TRBJ1-4; 7 nucleotides align to TRBD1. Looked up from germline, CDR1 is KGHSH and CDR2 is LQKENI. V trimming: 1 base; J trimming: 7 bases; junction bases outside the gene matches: 6. The CDR3 is made up of 15 amino acids. CDR3 coding DNA: TGTGCCAGCTCACCACTCGACAGGGAAATTGAAAAACTGTTTTTT. Translation gives CASSPLDREIEKLFF.

V and J are TRBV28 and TRBJ2-1; D possibly corresponds to TRBD2 (6 bases). Trimming took off 2 bases at V and 6 bases at J, with 14 bases between the two ends. The CDR3 extends over 15 amino acids. CDR1 and CDR2 (germline): MDHEN, SYDVKM. CDR3 residues: CASSLTGVGRNEQFF. CDR3 bases: TGTGCCAGCAGTTTAACGGGAGTGGGTCGCAATGAGCAGTTCTTC.

This clone was seen more than once but under ten times. The chain couples TRBV30 to TRBJ2-1; D is perhaps TRBD2 (5 bases). CDR1 is GTSNPN and CDR2 is SVGIG in the germline V gene (reference sequence). The CDR3 consists of 13 residues. V was clipped by 2 bases and J by 8 bases, with 13 bases between them. The chain's CDR3 is CAWSLGLLDEQFF. In DNA, the CDR3 is TGTGCCTGGAGTCTCGGACTTTTGGATGAGCAGTTCTTC.